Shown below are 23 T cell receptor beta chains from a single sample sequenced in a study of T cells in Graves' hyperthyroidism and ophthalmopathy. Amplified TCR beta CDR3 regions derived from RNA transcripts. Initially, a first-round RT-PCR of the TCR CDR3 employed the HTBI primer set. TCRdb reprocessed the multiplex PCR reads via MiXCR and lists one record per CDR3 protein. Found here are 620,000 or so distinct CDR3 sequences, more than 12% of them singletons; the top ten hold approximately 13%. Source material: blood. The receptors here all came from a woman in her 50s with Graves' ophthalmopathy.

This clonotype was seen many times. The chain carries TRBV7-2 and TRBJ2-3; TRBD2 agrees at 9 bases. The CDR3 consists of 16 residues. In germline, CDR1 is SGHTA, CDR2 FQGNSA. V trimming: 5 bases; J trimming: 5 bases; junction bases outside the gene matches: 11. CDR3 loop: CASSKLAGTTLDTQYF. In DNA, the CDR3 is TGTGCCAGCAGCAAACTAGCGGGTACTACATTAGATACGCAGTATTTT.

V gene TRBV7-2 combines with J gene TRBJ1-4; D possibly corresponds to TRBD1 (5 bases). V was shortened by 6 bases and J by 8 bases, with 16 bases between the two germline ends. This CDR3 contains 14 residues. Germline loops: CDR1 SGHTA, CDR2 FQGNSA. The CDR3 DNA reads TGTGCCAGCAGAGAGGGACCGATGAGAGAAAAACTGTTTTTT. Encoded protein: CASREGPMREKLFF.

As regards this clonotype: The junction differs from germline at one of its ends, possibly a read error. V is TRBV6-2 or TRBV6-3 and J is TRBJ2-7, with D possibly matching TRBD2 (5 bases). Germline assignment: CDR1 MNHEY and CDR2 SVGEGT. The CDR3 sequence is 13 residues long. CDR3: CDSSSGITTEQYF. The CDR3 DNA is TGTGACAGCAGTTCCGGGATCACGACCGAGCAGTACTTC.

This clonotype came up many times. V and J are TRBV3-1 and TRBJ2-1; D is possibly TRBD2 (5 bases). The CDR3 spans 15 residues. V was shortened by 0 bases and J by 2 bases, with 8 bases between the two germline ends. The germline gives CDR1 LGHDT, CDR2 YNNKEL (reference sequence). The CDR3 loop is CASSQDEGAYNEQFF. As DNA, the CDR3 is TGTGCCAGCAGCCAAGATGAGGGCGCCTACAATGAGCAGTTCTTC.

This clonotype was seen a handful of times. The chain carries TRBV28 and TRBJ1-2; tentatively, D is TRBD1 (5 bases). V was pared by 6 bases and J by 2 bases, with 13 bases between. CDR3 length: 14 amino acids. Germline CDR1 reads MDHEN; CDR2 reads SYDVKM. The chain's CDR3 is CASSWAEGNYGYTF. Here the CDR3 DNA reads TGTGCCAGCAGCTGGGCCGAGGGGAACTATGGCTACACCTTC.

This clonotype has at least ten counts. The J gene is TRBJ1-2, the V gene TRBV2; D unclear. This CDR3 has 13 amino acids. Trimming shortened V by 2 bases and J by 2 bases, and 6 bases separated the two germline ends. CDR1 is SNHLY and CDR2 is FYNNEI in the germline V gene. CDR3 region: CASSEHLNYGYTF. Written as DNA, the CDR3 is TGTGCCAGCAGTGAACATTTAAACTATGGCTACACCTTC.

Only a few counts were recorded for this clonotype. The CDR3 loop reads CASSFGQYNSPLHF. The CDR3 coding sequence is TGTGCCAGCAGTTTCGGACAGTATAATTCACCCCTCCACTTT. The chain uses TRBV28 and TRBJ1-6; tentative D call: TRBD1 (6 bases). The CDR3 spans 14 residues. CDR1 is MDHEN and CDR2 is SYDVKM in the germline V gene. The germline V and J ends were trimmed by 3 bases and 4 bases, with 7 bases remaining between them.

As DNA, the CDR3 is TGCAGTGCTTGCAAGCGGGAGGGCAATCCTAGCACAGATACGCAGTATTTT. This sequence encodes CSACKREGNPSTDTQYF. The rearrangement uses TRBV20-1 and TRBJ2-3, with TRBD2 matching over 10 bases. The V segment lost 5 bases and the J segment 0 bases; nucleotides outside the gene matches: 11. The CDR3 sequence is 17 residues long. Germline loops: CDR1 DFQATT, CDR2 SNEGSKA (reference sequence).

The chain's CDR3 is CASSPTGAPVGSYNEQFF. CDR3 DNA sequence: TGCGCCAGCAGTCCCACCGGGGCTCCCGTCGGGTCCTACAATGAGCAGTTCTTC. This sequence joins TRBV5-1 and TRBJ2-1; either TRBD1 or TRBD2 may fit D (5 bases each). Between the trimmed V and J ends, which lost 5 bases and 1 base, there was a span of 22 bases. The CDR3 length is 18 residues. Germline assignment: CDR1 SGHRS and CDR2 YFSETQ.

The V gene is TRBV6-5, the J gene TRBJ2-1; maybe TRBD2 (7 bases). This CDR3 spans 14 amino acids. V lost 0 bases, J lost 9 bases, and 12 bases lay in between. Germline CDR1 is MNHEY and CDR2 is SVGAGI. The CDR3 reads CASSYSVGGGEQFF. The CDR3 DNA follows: TGTGCCAGCAGTTACTCAGTGGGAGGGGGTGAGCAGTTCTTC.

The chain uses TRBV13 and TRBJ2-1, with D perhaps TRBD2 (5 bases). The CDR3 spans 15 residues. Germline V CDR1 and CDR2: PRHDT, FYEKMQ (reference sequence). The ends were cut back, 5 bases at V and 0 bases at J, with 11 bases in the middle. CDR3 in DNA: TGTGCCAGCAGCGGTGACTACCTCTCCTACAATGAGCAGTTCTTC. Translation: CASSGDYLSYNEQFF.

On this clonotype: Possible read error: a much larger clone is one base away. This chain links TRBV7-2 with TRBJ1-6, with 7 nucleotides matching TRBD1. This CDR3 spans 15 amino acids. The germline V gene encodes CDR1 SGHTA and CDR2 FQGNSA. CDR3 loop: CASILVEGAFSPLHF. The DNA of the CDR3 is TGTGCCAGCATCTTAGTTGAGGGGGCTTTTTCACCCCTCCACTTT.

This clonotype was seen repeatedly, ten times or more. CDR3 residues: CASSPRPDLYGYTF. The CDR3 nucleotides read TGTGCCAGCAGCCCCCGACCGGACCTCTATGGCTACACCTTC. The chain is built from TRBV11-3 and TRBJ1-2; D is ambiguous. The germline gives CDR1 SGHNT, CDR2 YENEEA. Trimming pared 5 bases from V and 4 bases from J, leaving 14 bases between. The CDR3 is 14 amino acids.

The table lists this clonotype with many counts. CDR3 loop: CSASAAGQETQYF. CDR3 nucleotide sequence: TGCAGTGCTAGTGCCGCCGGTCAAGAGACCCAGTACTTC. J is TRBJ2-5 and V is TRBV20-1; D gene uncertain. Trimming pared 3 bases from V and 2 bases from J, leaving 10 bases between. Germline V gene data show CDR1 as DFQATT and CDR2 as SNEGSKA (reference sequence). CDR3 length: 13 amino acids.

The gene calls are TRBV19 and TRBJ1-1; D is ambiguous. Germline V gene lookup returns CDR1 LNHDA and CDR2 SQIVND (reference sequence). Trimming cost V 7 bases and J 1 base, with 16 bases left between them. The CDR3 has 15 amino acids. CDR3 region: CASIMGSLANTEAFF. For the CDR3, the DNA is TGTGCCAGTATAATGGGCAGCCTGGCGAACACTGAAGCTTTCTTT.

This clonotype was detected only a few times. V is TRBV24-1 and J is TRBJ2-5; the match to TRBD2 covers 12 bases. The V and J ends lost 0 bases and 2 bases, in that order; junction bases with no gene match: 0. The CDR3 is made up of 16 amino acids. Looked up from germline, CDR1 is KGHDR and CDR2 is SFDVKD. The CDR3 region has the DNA TGTGCCACCAGTGATTTGGGACTAGCGGGACAAGAGACCCAGTACTTC. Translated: CATSDLGLAGQETQYF.

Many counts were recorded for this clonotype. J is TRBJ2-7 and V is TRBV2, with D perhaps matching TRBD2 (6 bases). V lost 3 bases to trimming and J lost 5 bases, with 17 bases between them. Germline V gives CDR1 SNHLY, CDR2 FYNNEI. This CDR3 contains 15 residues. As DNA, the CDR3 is TGTGCCAGCAGTGAGGAGGGGCCGAAGTTCCACGAGCAGTACTTC. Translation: CASSEEGPKFHEQYF.

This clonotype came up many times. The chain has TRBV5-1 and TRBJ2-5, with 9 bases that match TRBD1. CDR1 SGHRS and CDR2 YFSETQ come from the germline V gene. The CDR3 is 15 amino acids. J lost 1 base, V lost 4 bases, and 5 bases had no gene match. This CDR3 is CASSNRQGVQETQYF. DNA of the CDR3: TGCGCCAGCAGCAACCGACAGGGGGTCCAAGAGACCCAGTACTTC.

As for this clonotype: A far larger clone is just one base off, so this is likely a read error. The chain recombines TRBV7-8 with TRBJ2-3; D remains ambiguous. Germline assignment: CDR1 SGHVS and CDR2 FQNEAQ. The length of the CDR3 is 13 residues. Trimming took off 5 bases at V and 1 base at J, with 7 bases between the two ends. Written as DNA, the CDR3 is TGTGCCAGCAGCATAGAGGGCACAGATACGCAGTATTTT. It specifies CASSIEGTDTQYF.

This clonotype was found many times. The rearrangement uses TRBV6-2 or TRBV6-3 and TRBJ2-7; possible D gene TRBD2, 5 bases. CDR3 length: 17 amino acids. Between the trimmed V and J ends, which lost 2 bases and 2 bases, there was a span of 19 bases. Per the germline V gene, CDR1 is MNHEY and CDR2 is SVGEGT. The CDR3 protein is CASSYGIRAGDTYEQYF. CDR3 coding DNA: TGTGCCAGCAGTTACGGGATTCGGGCGGGCGATACCTACGAGCAGTACTTC.

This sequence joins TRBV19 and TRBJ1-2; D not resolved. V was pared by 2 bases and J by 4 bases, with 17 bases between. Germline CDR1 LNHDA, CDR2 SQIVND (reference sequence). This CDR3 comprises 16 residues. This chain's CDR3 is CASSIPPGRTVYGYTF. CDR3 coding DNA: TGTGCCAGTAGTATACCCCCTGGCCGGACGGTCTATGGCTACACCTTC.

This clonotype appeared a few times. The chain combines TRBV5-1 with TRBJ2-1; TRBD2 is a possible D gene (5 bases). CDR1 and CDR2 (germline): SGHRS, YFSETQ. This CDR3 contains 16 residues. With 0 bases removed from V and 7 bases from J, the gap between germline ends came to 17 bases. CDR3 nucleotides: TGCGCCAGCAGCTTGGGACTACCCCAGCCCTGGAATGAGCAGTTCTTC. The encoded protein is CASSLGLPQPWNEQFF.

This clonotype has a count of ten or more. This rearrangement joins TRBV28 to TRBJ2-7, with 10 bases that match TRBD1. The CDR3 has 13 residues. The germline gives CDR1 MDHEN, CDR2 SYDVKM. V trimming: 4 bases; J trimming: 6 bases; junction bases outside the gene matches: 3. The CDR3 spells CASSWTGGGEQYF. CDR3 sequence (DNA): TGTGCCAGCAGTTGGACAGGGGGAGGCGAGCAGTACTTC.